This record covers a single T cell receptor beta chain. This specimen belongs to a study of monozygotic twins with inflammatory bowel disease. No DNA is given; TCRdb re-called the 5' RACE reads and lists each CDR3 protein once. This table lists about 140,000 distinct CDR3 sequences. This CDR3 spans 18 amino acids. The germline V gene encodes CDR1 SGHTA and CDR2 FQGNSA. The specimen was blood. The source is a human donor with ulcerative colitis or Crohn's disease, or a healthy co-twin of an affected twin (not recorded which). The chain couples TRBV7-2 to TRBJ1-5; TCRdb's D gene call, TRBD1, goes unchecked for lack of DNA. The CDR3 here is CASSLRQGAMSDNQPQHF.